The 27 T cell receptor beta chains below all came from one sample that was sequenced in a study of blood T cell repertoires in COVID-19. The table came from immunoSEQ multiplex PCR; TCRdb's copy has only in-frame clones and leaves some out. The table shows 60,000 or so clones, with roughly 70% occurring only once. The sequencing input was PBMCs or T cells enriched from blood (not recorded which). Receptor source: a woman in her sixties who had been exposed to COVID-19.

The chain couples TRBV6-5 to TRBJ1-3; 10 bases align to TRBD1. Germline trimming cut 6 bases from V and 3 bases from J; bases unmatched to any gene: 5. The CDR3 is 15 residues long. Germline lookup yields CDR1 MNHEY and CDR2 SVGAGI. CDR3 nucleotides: TGTGCCAGCAGCCGACAGGGGGCGCTTGGAAACACCATATATTTT. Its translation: CASSRQGALGNTIYF.

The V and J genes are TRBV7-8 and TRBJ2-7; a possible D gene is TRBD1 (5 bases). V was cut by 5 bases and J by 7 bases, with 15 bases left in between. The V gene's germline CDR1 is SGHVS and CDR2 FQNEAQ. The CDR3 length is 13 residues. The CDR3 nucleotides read TGTGCCAGCAGCCAATCCACAGGCCTGGAGCAGTACTTC. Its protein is CASSQSTGLEQYF. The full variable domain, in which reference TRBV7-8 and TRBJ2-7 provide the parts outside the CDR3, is GAGVSQSPRYKVAKRGQDVALRCDPISGHVSLFWYQQALGQGPEFLTYFQNEAQLDKSGLPSDRFFAERPEGSVSTLKIQRTQQEDSAVYLCASSQSTGLEQYFGPGTRLTVT.

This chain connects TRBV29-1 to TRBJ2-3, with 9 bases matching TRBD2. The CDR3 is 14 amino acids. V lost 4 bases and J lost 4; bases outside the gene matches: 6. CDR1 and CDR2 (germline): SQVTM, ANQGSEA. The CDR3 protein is CSVGGGGAADTQYF. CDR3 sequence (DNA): TGCAGCGTTGGTGGCGGGGGGGCCGCAGATACGCAGTATTTT.

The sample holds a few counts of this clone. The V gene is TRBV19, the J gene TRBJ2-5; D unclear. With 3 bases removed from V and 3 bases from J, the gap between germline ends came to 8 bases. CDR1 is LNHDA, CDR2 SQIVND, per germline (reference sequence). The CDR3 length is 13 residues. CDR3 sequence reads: CASSIGSKETQYF. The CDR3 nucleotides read TGTGCCAGTAGTATTGGCAGTAAAGAGACCCAGTACTTC.

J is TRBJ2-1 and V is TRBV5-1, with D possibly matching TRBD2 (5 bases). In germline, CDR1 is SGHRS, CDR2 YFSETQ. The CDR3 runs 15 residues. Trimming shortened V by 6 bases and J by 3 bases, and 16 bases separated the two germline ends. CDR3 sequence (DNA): TGCGCCAGCACCCTGGATGAGGGTGGCTACAATGAGCAGTTCTTC. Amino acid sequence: CASTLDEGGYNEQFF.

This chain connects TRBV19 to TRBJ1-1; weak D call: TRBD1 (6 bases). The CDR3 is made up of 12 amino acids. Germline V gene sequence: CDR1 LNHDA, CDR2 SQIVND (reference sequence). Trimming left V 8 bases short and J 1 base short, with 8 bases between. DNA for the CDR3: TGTGCCAGTGGCAGGGGGAACACTGAAGCTTTCTTT. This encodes CASGRGNTEAFF.

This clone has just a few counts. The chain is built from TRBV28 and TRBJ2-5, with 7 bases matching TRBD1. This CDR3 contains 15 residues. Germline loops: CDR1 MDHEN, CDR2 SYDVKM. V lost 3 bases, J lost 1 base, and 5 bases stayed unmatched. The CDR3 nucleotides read TGTGCCAGCAGTTTTTCACAGGGGTTCCAAGAGACCCAGTACTTC. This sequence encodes CASSFSQGFQETQYF.

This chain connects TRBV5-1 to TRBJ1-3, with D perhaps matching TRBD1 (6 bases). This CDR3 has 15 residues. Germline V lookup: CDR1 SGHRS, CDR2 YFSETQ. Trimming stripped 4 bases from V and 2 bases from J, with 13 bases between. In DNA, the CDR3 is TGCGCCAGCAGCCGCGACGGGACAACTGGAAACACCATATATTTT. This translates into CASSRDGTTGNTIYF.

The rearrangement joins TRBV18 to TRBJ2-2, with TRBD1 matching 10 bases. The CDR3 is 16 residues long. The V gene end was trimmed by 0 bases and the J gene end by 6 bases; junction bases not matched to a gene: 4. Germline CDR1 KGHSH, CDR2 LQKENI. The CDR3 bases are TGTGCCAGCTCACCACCATCGGGACAGGGGCCCGGGGAGCTGTTTTTT. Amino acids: CASSPPSGQGPGELFF.

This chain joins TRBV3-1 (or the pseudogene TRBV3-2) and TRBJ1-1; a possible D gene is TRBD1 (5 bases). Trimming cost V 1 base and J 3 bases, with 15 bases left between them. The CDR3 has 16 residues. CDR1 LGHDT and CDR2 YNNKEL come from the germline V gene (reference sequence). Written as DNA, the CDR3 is TGTGCCAGCAGCCAAGGGCCAGGGCTCAGGGACACTGAAGCTTTCTTT. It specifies CASSQGPGLRDTEAFF.

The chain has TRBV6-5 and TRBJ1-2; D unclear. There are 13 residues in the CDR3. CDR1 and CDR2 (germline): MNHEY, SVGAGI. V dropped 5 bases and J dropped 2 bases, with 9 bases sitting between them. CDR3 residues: CASSKQSNYGYTF. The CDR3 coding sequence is TGTGCCAGCAGTAAACAGTCGAACTATGGCTACACCTTC.

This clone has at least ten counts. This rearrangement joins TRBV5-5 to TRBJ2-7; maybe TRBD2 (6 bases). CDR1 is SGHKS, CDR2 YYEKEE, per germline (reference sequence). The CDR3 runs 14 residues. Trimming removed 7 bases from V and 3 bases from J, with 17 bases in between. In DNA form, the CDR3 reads TGTGCCAGCGGGAAATCTAGCGTCGGCTACGAGCAGTACTTC. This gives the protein CASGKSSVGYEQYF.

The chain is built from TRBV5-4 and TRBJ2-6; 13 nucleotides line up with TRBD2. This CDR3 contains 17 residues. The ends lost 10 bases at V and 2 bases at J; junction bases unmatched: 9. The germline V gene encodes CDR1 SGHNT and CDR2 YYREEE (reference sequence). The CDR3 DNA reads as TGTGCCCACGGGGGGACTAGCGGGACCACTGGGGCCAACGTCCTGACTTTC. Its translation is CAHGGTSGTTGANVLTF.

This CDR3 reads CATSEAGGNQETQYF. The CDR3 nucleotides read TGTGCCACCAGTGAAGCCGGGGGGAACCAAGAGACCCAGTACTTC. This chain uses TRBV24-1 with TRBJ2-5; 7 nucleotides agree with TRBD2. The germline V gene encodes CDR1 KGHDR and CDR2 SFDVKD. Unmatched junction bases numbered 4, after V lost 4 bases and J lost 0 bases. This CDR3 is built from 15 residues.

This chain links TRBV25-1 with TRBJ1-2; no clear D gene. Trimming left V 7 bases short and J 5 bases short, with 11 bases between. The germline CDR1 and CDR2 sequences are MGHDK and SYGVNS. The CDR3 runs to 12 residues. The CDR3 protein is CASTGGLYGYTF. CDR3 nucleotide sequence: TGTGCCAGCACCGGAGGTCTTTATGGCTACACCTTC.

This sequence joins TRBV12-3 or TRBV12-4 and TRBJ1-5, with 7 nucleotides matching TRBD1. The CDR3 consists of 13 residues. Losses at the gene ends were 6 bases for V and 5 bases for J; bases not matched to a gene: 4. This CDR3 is CASSGQEHQPQHF. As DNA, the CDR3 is TGTGCCAGCAGCGGACAGGAGCATCAGCCCCAGCATTTT.

CDR3 DNA: TGTGCCAGCAGTGCCCTGGGACAGGGAAGTTTGCAGCCCCAGCATTTT. Its protein is CASSALGQGSLQPQHF. This chain uses TRBV6-1 with TRBJ1-5; 9 nucleotides align to TRBD1. With V trimmed by 4 bases and J by 7 bases, 11 bases remained unmatched. Germline CDR1 is MNHNS and CDR2 is SASEGT. The CDR3 is 16 residues long.

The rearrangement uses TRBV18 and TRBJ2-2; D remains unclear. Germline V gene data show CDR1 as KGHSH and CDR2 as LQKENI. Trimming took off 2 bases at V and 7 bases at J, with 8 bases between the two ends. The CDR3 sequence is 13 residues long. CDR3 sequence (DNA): TGTGCCAGCTCACCAGCCGGGTTCGGGGAGCTGTTTTTT. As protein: CASSPAGFGELFF.

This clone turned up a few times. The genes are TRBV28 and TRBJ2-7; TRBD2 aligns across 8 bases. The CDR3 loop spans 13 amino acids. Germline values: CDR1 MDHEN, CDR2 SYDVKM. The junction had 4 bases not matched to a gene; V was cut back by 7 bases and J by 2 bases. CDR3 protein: CASNPLAAYEQYF. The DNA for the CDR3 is TGTGCCAGCAACCCACTAGCGGCCTACGAGCAGTACTTC.

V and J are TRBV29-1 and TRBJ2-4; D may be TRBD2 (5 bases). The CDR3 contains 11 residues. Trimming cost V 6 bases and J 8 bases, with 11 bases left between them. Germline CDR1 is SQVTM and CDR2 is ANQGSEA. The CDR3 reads CSVSLVDIQYF. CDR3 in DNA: TGCAGCGTCTCACTAGTCGACATTCAGTACTTC.

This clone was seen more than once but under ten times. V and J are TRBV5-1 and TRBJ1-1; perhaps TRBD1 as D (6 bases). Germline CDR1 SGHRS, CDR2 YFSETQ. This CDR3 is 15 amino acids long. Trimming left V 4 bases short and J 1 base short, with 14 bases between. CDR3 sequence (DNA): TGCGCCAGCAGCCCCTGGGGGGGGGCGAACACTGAAGCTTTCTTT. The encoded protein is CASSPWGGANTEAFF.

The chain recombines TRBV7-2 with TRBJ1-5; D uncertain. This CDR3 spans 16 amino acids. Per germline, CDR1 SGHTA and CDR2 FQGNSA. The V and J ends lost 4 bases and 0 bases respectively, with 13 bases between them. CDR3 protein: CASSSGYSFSNQPQHF. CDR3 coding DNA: TGTGCCAGCAGCTCCGGTTACAGTTTTAGCAATCAGCCCCAGCATTTT. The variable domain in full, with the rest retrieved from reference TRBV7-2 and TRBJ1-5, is GAGVSQSPSNKVTEKGKDVELRCDPISGHTALYWYRQSLGQGLEFLIYFQGNSAPDKSGLPSDRFSAERTGGSVSTLTIQRTQQEDSAVYLCASSSGYSFSNQPQHFGDGTRLSIL.

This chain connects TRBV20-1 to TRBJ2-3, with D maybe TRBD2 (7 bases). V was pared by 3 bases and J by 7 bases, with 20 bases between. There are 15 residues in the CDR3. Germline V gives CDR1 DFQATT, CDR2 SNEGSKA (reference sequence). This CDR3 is CSASEGGAGYHTQYF. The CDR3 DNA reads TGCAGTGCTAGTGAGGGGGGGGCAGGGTATCATACGCAGTATTTT.

The CDR3 nucleotides are TGTGCCAGCAGCCTTACAGGGTTCATAGGCGAGCAGTACTTC. Translating gives CASSLTGFIGEQYF. The chain couples TRBV7-2 to TRBJ2-7; TRBD1 is a possible D gene (6 bases). V shed 5 bases and J shed 6 bases, with 17 bases lying between them. Germline lookup yields CDR1 SGHTA and CDR2 FQGNSA. CDR3 length: 14 amino acids.

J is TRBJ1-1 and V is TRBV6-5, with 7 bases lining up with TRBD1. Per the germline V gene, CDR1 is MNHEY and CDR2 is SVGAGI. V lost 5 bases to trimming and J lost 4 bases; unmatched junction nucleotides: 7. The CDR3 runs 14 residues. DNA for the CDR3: TGTGCCAGCAGTAGCACAGGGGAGGTCACTGAAGCTTTCTTT. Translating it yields CASSSTGEVTEAFF.

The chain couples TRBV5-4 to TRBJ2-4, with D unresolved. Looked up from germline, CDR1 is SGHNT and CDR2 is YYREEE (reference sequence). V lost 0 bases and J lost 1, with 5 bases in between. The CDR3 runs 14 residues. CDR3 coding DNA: TGTGCCAGCAGCTTGGGTCAGGCCAAAAACATTCAGTACTTC. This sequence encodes CASSLGQAKNIQYF.

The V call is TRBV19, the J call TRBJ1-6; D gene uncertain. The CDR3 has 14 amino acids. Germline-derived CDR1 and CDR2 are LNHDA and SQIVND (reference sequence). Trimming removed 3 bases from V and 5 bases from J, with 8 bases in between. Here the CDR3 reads CASSINRDNSPLHF. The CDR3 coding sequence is TGTGCCAGTAGTATCAACAGAGATAATTCACCCCTCCACTTT. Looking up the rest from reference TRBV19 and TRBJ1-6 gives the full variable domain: DGGITQSPKYLFRKEGQNVTLSCEQNLNHDAMYWYRQDPGQGLRLIYYSQIVNDFQKGDIAEGYSVSREKKESFPLTVTSAQKNPTAFYLCASSINRDNSPLHFGNGTRLTVT.